The next 16 T cell receptor beta chains were all read from a single sample in a study of blood T cells in healthy people across ages. For the second PCR, which ran for about 7 to 11 cycles, a sample-barcoded 5' primer and a J-beta primer mix were used. One entry per CDR3 protein results from TCRdb running MiXCR on the 5' RACE reads. In the table there are roughly 560,000 distinct CDR3 sequences, less than 25% of which are singletons. These data were also filed under a second study, of T cells of mothers and their children.

Sample: blood. Every receptor here comes from a boy under 18 in good health.

The V call is TRBV7-9, the J call TRBJ1-2, with D unresolved. The germline V gene encodes CDR1 SEHNR and CDR2 FQNEAQ (reference sequence). The V end was cut by 2 bases, the J end by 8 bases, with 12 bases between. The CDR3 has 13 residues. CDR3 region: CASSLQELRGYTF. The CDR3 DNA reads as TGTGCCAGCAGCTTACAGGAGCTGCGGGGCTACACCTTC.

The genes are TRBV7-6 and TRBJ1-4; a possible D gene is TRBD1 (5 bases). The CDR3 runs to 15 residues. Trimming left V 5 bases short and J 8 bases short, with 18 bases between. Germline CDR1 and CDR2: SGHVS and FNYEAQ. The CDR3 sequence is CASSPDRGALEKLFF. The CDR3, as DNA: TGTGCCAGCAGCCCTGATAGGGGTGCTCTCGAAAAACTGTTTTTT.

The V and J genes are TRBV6-1 and TRBJ1-2, with D hard to call. Trimming cost V 1 base and J 0 bases, with 15 bases left between them. The CDR3 sequence is 17 residues long. Germline lookup yields CDR1 MNHNS and CDR2 SASEGT. The CDR3 loop is CASSEEVALDPNYGYTF. For the CDR3, the DNA is TGTGCCAGCAGTGAAGAAGTGGCCCTAGACCCTAACTATGGCTACACCTTC.

This clonotype was counted a few times. The chain couples TRBV13 to TRBJ1-3; maybe TRBD1 (5 bases). This CDR3 has 16 amino acids. CDR1 PRHDT and CDR2 FYEKMQ come from the germline V gene (reference sequence). Trimming stripped 4 bases from V and 8 bases from J, with 21 bases between. The CDR3 protein is CASSSHDRIDRYTIYF. The CDR3 DNA reads as TGTGCCAGCAGCTCCCACGACAGAATCGACCGGTACACCATATATTTT.

The rearrangement uses TRBV7-2 and TRBJ2-7, with TRBD2 identical over 11 bases. The V gene end was trimmed by 4 bases and the J gene end by 1 base; junction bases not matched to a gene: 12. Germline loops: CDR1 SGHTA, CDR2 FQGNSA. The CDR3 sequence is 18 residues long. CDR3 in DNA: TGTGCCAGCAGCTCCTTAGCGGGAGGGTCCGACATTTCCTACGAGCAGTACTTC. This codes for CASSSLAGGSDISYEQYF.

Details on this clonotype: The junction shows a germline mismatch at one end, possibly a read error. The rearrangement uses TRBV29-1 and TRBJ2-6, with TRBD2 matching 7 bases. CDR1 is SQVTM and CDR2 is ANQGSEA in the germline V gene. The CDR3 has 14 amino acids. In DNA form, the CDR3 reads TGCGGCGTTGTCGGGGGGTCCGGGGCCAACGTCCTGACTTTC. As protein: CGVVGGSGANVLTF.

V gene TRBV6-5 combines with J gene TRBJ2-5, with a weak D call TRBD2 (6 bases). The ends were cut back, 3 bases at V and 6 bases at J, with 11 bases in the middle. Germline V gives CDR1 MNHEY, CDR2 SVGAGI. The CDR3 consists of 13 residues. CDR3 nucleotide sequence: TGTGCCAGCAGTTATGGGGGGTTGAAGACCCAGTACTTC. This codes for CASSYGGLKTQYF.

The chain links TRBV7-8 to TRBJ2-7; 13 nucleotides match TRBD2. The CDR3 loop spans 18 amino acids. The junction had 11 bases not matched to a gene; V was cut back by 2 bases and J by 4 bases. The germline V gene has CDR1 SGHVS and CDR2 FQNEAQ. CDR3 protein: CASSLPTGTSGASYEQYF. The CDR3 bases are TGTGCCAGCAGCTTACCCACAGGGACTAGCGGGGCTTCATACGAGCAGTACTTC.

This clonotype has a handful of counts. The chain joins TRBV19 to TRBJ2-4; D call uncertain. Deletions cut 0 bases from V and 9 bases from J, with 3 bases between. Germline V gene data show CDR1 as LNHDA and CDR2 as SQIVND (reference sequence). The CDR3 covers 11 residues. Here the CDR3 reads CASSIEAIQYF. The CDR3 nucleotides are TGTGCCAGTAGTATAGAAGCCATTCAGTACTTC.

The rearrangement links TRBV6-1 to TRBJ2-7; TRBD1 might be the D (6 bases). Trimming left V 8 bases short and J 0 bases short, with 14 bases between. The germline V gene has CDR1 MNHNS and CDR2 SASEGT. The CDR3 is 14 amino acids. For the CDR3, the DNA is TGTGCCAGCCAGGGGACGGCTAGCTCCTACGAGCAGTACTTC. It translates to CASQGTASSYEQYF.

This clonotype was seen only a few times. V usage is TRBV29-1 and J usage is TRBJ2-7; D is uncertain. V was cut by 5 bases and J by 2 bases, with 10 bases left in between. The germline V gene encodes CDR1 SQVTM and CDR2 ANQGSEA. The CDR3 runs to 12 residues. The CDR3 reads CSVQTDPYEQYF. The CDR3 nucleotides read TGCAGCGTTCAAACAGACCCCTACGAGCAGTACTTC.

Ten or more counts support this clonotype. The J gene is TRBJ2-5, the V gene TRBV29-1; D may be TRBD2 (5 bases). The DNA end favors TRBJ2-7, so the J call may be wrong. Germline loops: CDR1 SQVTM, CDR2 ANQGSEA. CDR3 length: 13 residues. CDR3 in amino acids: CSVLYSEFYEQYF. The CDR3 region has the DNA TGCAGCGTCTTGTATAGCGAGTTCTACGAGCAGTACTTC.

This clonotype was counted a few times. V gene TRBV12-5 combines with J gene TRBJ1-1; D ambiguous. CDR1 and CDR2 from the germline V gene are LGHNT and FRNRAP. The CDR3 sequence is 13 residues long. Between the trimmed V and J ends, which lost 7 bases and 1 base, there was a span of 10 bases. In DNA, the CDR3 is TGTGCTAGTGCCGCGGAGGGGAACACTGAAGCTTTCTTT. As protein: CASAAEGNTEAFF.

The rearrangement links TRBV27 to TRBJ1-2, with 7 bases aligning to TRBD1. The J segment lost 2 bases and the V segment lost 4 bases, leaving 7 bases of the junction unmatched. CDR1 is MNHEY, CDR2 SMNVEV, per germline (reference sequence). This CDR3 has 15 amino acids. CDR3 DNA sequence: TGTGCCAGCAGTTACTCCGACAGGGCAAACTATGGCTACACCTTC. It translates to CASSYSDRANYGYTF.

This clonotype was counted ten times or more. The chain employs TRBV28 and TRBJ2-1, with D uncertain. Germline-derived CDR1 and CDR2 are MDHEN and SYDVKM. V was clipped by 2 bases and J by 4 bases, with 6 bases between them. This CDR3 has 13 amino acids. The CDR3 DNA is TGTGCCAGCAGTTTACTCGGGTACAATGAGCAGTTCTTC. It is translated as CASSLLGYNEQFF.

The V gene is TRBV20-1, the J gene TRBJ2-5; no clear D gene. The J call is doubtful: the DNA matches TRBJ2-7 better. Per germline, CDR1 DFQATT and CDR2 SNEGSKA (reference sequence). CDR3 size: 12 residues. The CDR3 here is CSAPQTSYEQYF. The CDR3 DNA follows: TGCAGTGCCCCCCAAACATCCTACGAGCAGTACTTC.